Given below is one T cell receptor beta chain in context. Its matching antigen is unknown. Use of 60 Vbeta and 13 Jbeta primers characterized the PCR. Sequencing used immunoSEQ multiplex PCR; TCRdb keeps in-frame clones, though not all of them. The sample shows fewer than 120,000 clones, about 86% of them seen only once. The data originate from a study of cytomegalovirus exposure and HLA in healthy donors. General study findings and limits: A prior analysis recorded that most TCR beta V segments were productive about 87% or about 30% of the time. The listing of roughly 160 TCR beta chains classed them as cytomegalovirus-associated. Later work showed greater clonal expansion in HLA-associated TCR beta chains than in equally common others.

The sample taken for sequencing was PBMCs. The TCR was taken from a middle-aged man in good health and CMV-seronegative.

The CDR3 sequence: CASSGDRVQPQHF. The CDR3 coding sequence is TGTGCCAGCAGCGGGGACAGGGTTCAGCCCCAGCATTTT. The chain has TRBV7-2 and TRBJ1-5; TRBD1 matches at 9 bases. Trimming removed 5 bases from V and 6 bases from J; junction bases left unmatched: 2. Germline CDR1 and CDR2: SGHTA and FQGNSA. This CDR3 is built from 13 residues.